The rows below give T cell receptor beta chains drawn from one sample of a study of blood T cell repertoires in COVID-19. The table came from immunoSEQ multiplex PCR; TCRdb's copy has only in-frame clones and leaves some out. The repertoire includes around 470,000 clones, roughly 87% of them detected once, and roughly 0.66% sits in the top ten. Material: PBMCs or T cells enriched from blood (not recorded which). The origin of the receptors is a man younger than 35 who had recovered from COVID-19. Both conserved end residues are part of each CDR3. D genes are given only for firm matches. The size of a clone is reported for some rows only, either as once, few or many, or as a class for expanded clones.

size: -
D: -
J: TRBJ1-5
V: TRBV19
CDR3: CASSKSFSNQPQHF
DNA: TGTGCCAGTAGTAAATCATTTAGCAATCAGCCCCAGCATTTT

size: -
D: TRBD1
J: TRBJ1-2
V: TRBV3-1/TRBV3-2
CDR3: CASSQEQGLSGYTF
DNA: TGTGCCAGCAGCCAAGAACAGGGGCTCAGTGGCTACACCTTC

size: -
D: -
J: TRBJ2-1
V: TRBV18
CDR3: CASSPSRQYNEQFF
DNA: TGTGCCAGCTCACCCTCGAGGCAGTACAATGAGCAGTTCTTC

size: -
D: -
J: TRBJ1-1
V: TRBV7-9
CDR3: CASSLRDRNTEAFF
DNA: TGTGCCAGCTCACTCAGGGATAGGAACACTGAAGCTTTCTTT

size: -
D: -
J: TRBJ1-5
V: TRBV6-5
CDR3: CAAGNQPQHF
DNA: TGTGCCGCAGGGAATCAGCCCCAGCATTTT

size: -
D: TRBD2
J: TRBJ2-1
V: TRBV7-9
CDR3: CASSLGSGNNEQFF
DNA: TGTGCCAGCAGCTTGGGTAGCGGGAACAATGAGCAGTTCTTC

size: -
D: -
J: TRBJ2-5
V: TRBV30
CDR3: CAWSVEVSDNQETQYF
DNA: TGTGCCTGGAGTGTCGAAGTTTCCGACAACCAAGAGACCCAGTACTTC

size: -
D: -
J: TRBJ1-2
V: TRBV5-6
CDR3: CASSLGARDRYTF
DNA: TGTGCCAGCAGCTTGGGAGCCAGGGATCGGTACACCTTC

size: -
D: -
J: TRBJ2-7
V: TRBV7-3
CDR3: CASSLTGPLGHEQYF
DNA: TGTGCCAGCAGCTTAACGGGGCCCCTGGGCCACGAGCAGTACTTC

size: -
D: -
J: TRBJ1-3
V: TRBV29-1
CDR3: CSVEGGQTSGNTIYF
DNA: TGCAGCGTTGAAGGGGGGCAAACCTCTGGAAACACCATATATTTT

size: -
D: -
J: TRBJ1-1
V: TRBV27
CDR3: CASSRSTVTEAFF
DNA: TGTGCCAGCAGTCGTTCGACAGTGACAGAAGCTTTCTTT

size: -
D: TRBD2
J: TRBJ2-1
V: TRBV29-1
CDR3: CSAGGLAGNEQFF
DNA: TGCAGCGCCGGGGGACTAGCGGGAAACGAGCAGTTCTTC

size: -
D: -
J: TRBJ2-1
V: TRBV27
CDR3: CASSPLERYNEQFF
DNA: TGTGCCAGCAGCCCCTTAGAGAGATACAATGAGCAGTTCTTC

size: once
D: TRBD1
J: TRBJ1-1
V: TRBV5-6
CDR3: CASSIYQGATGTEAFF
DNA: TGTGCCAGCAGTATATATCAGGGGGCCACGGGCACTGAAGCTTTCTTT

size: once
D: -
J: TRBJ1-5
V: TRBV4-2
CDR3: CASSQEAGKANQPQHF
DNA: TGTGCCAGCAGCCAAGAGGCGGGGAAGGCAAATCAGCCCCAGCATTTT

size: -
D: TRBD2
J: TRBJ2-1
V: TRBV12-5
CDR3: CASGRGAGGMGEQFF
DNA: TGTGCTAGTGGCCGCGGGGCGGGGGGCATGGGTGAGCAGTTCTTC

size: -
D: -
J: TRBJ1-1
V: TRBV3-1/TRBV3-2
CDR3: CASSPTGGRAEAFF
DNA: TGTGCCAGCAGCCCAACGGGGGGGAGGGCTGAAGCTTTCTTT

size: -
D: -
J: TRBJ1-2
V: TRBV6-2/TRBV6-3
CDR3: CASSTSLDSRYGYTF
DNA: TGTGCCAGCAGTACTTCACTTGACAGCCGCTATGGCTACACCTTC

size: -
D: TRBD1
J: TRBJ1-4
V: TRBV19
CDR3: CASRPQGAATNEKLFF
DNA: TGTGCCAGCAGACCCCAGGGGGCGGCAACTAATGAAAAACTGTTTTTT

size: few
D: -
J: TRBJ1-2
V: TRBV2
CDR3: CASSEYGRGYGYTF
DNA: TGTGCCAGCAGTGAATATGGCCGAGGGTATGGCTACACCTTC

size: -
D: -
J: TRBJ2-5
V: TRBV7-2
CDR3: CASSGGQQETQYF
DNA: TGTGCCAGCAGCGGCGGACAACAAGAGACCCAGTACTTC

size: -
D: TRBD2
J: TRBJ2-2
V: TRBV28
CDR3: CASLSGRQRELFF
DNA: TGTGCCAGCCTTAGCGGGAGGCAAAGGGAGCTGTTTTTT

size: -
D: -
J: TRBJ2-7
V: TRBV11-2
CDR3: CASGGWGEQYF
DNA: TGTGCCAGCGGGGGGTGGGGCGAGCAGTACTTC

size: -
D: -
J: TRBJ2-1
V: TRBV10-1
CDR3: CASSESQYNEQFF
DNA: TGCGCCAGCAGTGAAAGTCAGTACAATGAGCAGTTCTTC

size: -
D: -
J: TRBJ2-6
V: TRBV24-1
CDR3: CATSEGRGLLANVLTF
DNA: TGTGCCACCAGTGAAGGACGGGGGTTGTTGGCCAACGTCCTGACTTTC

size: -
D: -
J: TRBJ2-1
V: TRBV18
CDR3: CASSGVWGDYNEQFF
DNA: TGTGCCAGCTCAGGGGTGTGGGGCGATTACAATGAGCAGTTCTTC

size: once
D: -
J: TRBJ1-2
V: TRBV28
CDR3: CASSEQTTNYGYTF
DNA: TGTGCCAGCAGTGAGCAGACAACTAACTATGGCTACACCTTC

size: -
D: TRBD1
J: TRBJ1-3
V: TRBV2
CDR3: CASLNPHFGQGSNTIYF
DNA: TGTGCCAGCCTAAATCCTCACTTCGGACAGGGTAGTAACACCATATATTTT

size: -
D: -
J: TRBJ2-3
V: TRBV19
CDR3: CASSTRTDTQYF
DNA: TGTGCCAGTAGCACCAGGACAGATACGCAGTATTTT

size: -
D: TRBD1
J: TRBJ2-3
V: TRBV5-1
CDR3: CASSTGERGDTQYF
DNA: TGCGCCAGCAGTACAGGGGAGAGGGGAGATACGCAGTATTTT

size: -
D: TRBD2
J: TRBJ2-1
V: TRBV5-1
CDR3: CASSLSGGSNNEQFF
DNA: TGCGCCAGCAGCTTAAGCGGGGGGTCCAACAATGAGCAGTTCTTC

size: -
D: -
J: TRBJ1-4
V: TRBV13
CDR3: CASSSTGLNEKLFF
DNA: TGTGCCAGCAGCTCGACAGGCCTTAATGAAAAACTGTTTTTT

size: -
D: TRBD1
J: TRBJ1-3
V: TRBV30
CDR3: CAWRGTGQRNTIYF
DNA: TGTGCCTGGAGGGGGACGGGACAGAGAAACACCATATATTTT

size: -
D: -
J: TRBJ2-7
V: TRBV28
CDR3: CASSLSRLQYF
DNA: TGTGCCAGCAGTTTATCCCGGTTGCAGTACTTC

size: -
D: -
J: TRBJ1-1
V: TRBV12-3/TRBV12-4
CDR3: CASSGRERVEAFF
DNA: TGTGCCAGCAGTGGACGGGAAAGGGTTGAAGCTTTCTTT

size: few
D: TRBD2
J: TRBJ2-3
V: TRBV9
CDR3: CASSPGGLADTDTQYF
DNA: TGTGCCAGCAGCCCCGGCGGACTAGCGGACACAGATACGCAGTATTTT

size: -
D: TRBD1
J: TRBJ1-2
V: TRBV28
CDR3: CASGSWTGGYGYTF
DNA: TGTGCCAGCGGCTCCTGGACAGGGGGATATGGCTACACCTTC

size: -
D: TRBD2
J: TRBJ2-3
V: TRBV5-4
CDR3: CASRNRLAGGPGDTQYF
DNA: TGTGCCAGCAGGAACAGACTAGCGGGAGGGCCTGGAGATACGCAGTATTTT

size: -
D: -
J: TRBJ1-3
V: TRBV9
CDR3: CASSASGATHGDTIYF
DNA: TGTGCCAGCAGCGCCTCGGGAGCGACCCACGGAGACACCATATATTTT

size: -
D: TRBD2
J: TRBJ2-1
V: TRBV10-2
CDR3: CASIWTSGRPDSYNEQFF
DNA: TGCGCCAGCATATGGACTAGCGGGAGGCCGGACTCCTACAATGAGCAGTTCTTC

size: once
D: TRBD1
J: TRBJ1-3
V: TRBV3-1/TRBV3-2
CDR3: CASSRQGGHTIYF
DNA: TGTGCCAGCAGCAGACAGGGAGGACACACCATATATTTT

size: -
D: TRBD1
J: TRBJ1-2
V: TRBV6-5
CDR3: CASNTGGSVYGYTF
DNA: TGTGCCAGCAACACAGGGGGTTCCGTCTATGGCTACACCTTC

size: -
D: -
J: TRBJ2-1
V: TRBV6-5
CDR3: CASSPVGEYNEQFF
DNA: TGTGCCAGCAGTCCTGTAGGGGAATACAATGAGCAGTTCTTC

size: -
D: TRBD2
J: TRBJ2-7
V: TRBV27
CDR3: CASSLSSGGDYEQYF
DNA: TGTGCCAGCAGTTTATCCTCGGGGGGAGACTACGAGCAGTACTTC

size: -
D: -
J: TRBJ1-6
V: TRBV2
CDR3: CASSDRGSSYNSPLHF
DNA: TGTGCCAGCAGTGATCGCGGAAGCTCCTATAATTCACCCCTCCACTTT

size: -
D: -
J: TRBJ2-4
V: TRBV28
CDR3: CASTSLAKNIQYF
DNA: TGTGCCAGCACGTCTCTAGCCAAAAACATTCAGTACTTC

size: -
D: -
J: TRBJ2-7
V: TRBV29-1
CDR3: CSVESNRAYEQYF
DNA: TGCAGCGTTGAGAGTAACAGGGCCTACGAGCAGTACTTC

size: -
D: -
J: TRBJ2-1
V: TRBV6-2/TRBV6-3
CDR3: CASSYSGVYNEQFF
DNA: TGTGCCAGCAGTTACTCGGGAGTCTACAATGAGCAGTTCTTC

size: -
D: -
J: TRBJ1-2
V: TRBV27
CDR3: CASSPSVGGWSGYTF
DNA: TGTGCCAGCAGTCCGTCAGTCGGGGGATGGAGTGGCTACACCTTC

size: -
D: -
J: TRBJ1-3
V: TRBV2
CDR3: CASSETHNSGNTIYF
DNA: TGTGCCAGCAGTGAAACACACAACTCTGGAAACACCATATATTTT

size: -
D: -
J: TRBJ1-2
V: TRBV19
CDR3: CASSIGTGDKGNGYTF
DNA: TGTGCCAGTAGTATAGGAACCGGGGACAAGGGGAATGGCTACACCTTC

size: -
D: TRBD2
J: TRBJ2-1
V: TRBV11-3
CDR3: CASSFGGLAESYNEQFF
DNA: TGTGCCAGCAGCTTCGGAGGACTAGCGGAATCCTACAATGAGCAGTTCTTC

size: once
D: TRBD2
J: TRBJ2-2
V: TRBV7-6
CDR3: CASSLREGRTGELFF
DNA: TGTGCCAGCAGCTTACGGGAGGGCCGCACCGGGGAGCTGTTTTTT

size: -
D: TRBD1
J: TRBJ1-1
V: TRBV28
CDR3: CASSPRQGVRNTEAFF
DNA: TGTGCCAGCAGCCCCAGACAGGGGGTACGGAACACTGAAGCTTTCTTT